What follows are 23 T cell receptor beta chains derived from one specimen sequenced in a study of blood T cell repertoires in COVID-19. Assay used: immunoSEQ multiplex PCR; TCRdb lists only in-frame clones, some missing. This repertoire shows about 180,000 clones, roughly four fifths found once; its top ten account for under 10%. Sequenced sample: peripheral blood. Source of these receptors: a woman aged 70-85 years with COVID-19, enrolled during active disease.

V is TRBV30 and J is TRBJ2-5, with unresolved D. V dropped 0 bases and J dropped 4 bases, with 6 bases sitting between them. Germline lookup yields CDR1 GTSNPN and CDR2 SVGIG (reference sequence). The CDR3 covers 12 residues. The CDR3 DNA sequence: TGTGCCTGGAGTGTGGTTAGAGAGACCCAGTACTTC. This codes for CAWSVVRETQYF.

The chain is built from TRBV7-3 and TRBJ1-1; tentative D call: TRBD1 (6 bases). Germline CDR1 SGHTA, CDR2 FQGTGA. The CDR3 loop spans 13 amino acids. V was pared by 10 bases and J by 0 bases, with 12 bases between. The DNA of the CDR3 is TGTGCCACCCAGGCAGGGGTGAACACTGAAGCTTTCTTT. Protein sequence: CATQAGVNTEAFF. Complete variable domain (other parts from reference TRBV7-3 and TRBJ1-1): GAGVSQTPSNKVTEKGKYVELRCDPISGHTALYWYRQSLGQGPEFLIYFQGTGAADDSGLPNDRFFAVRPEGSVSTLKIQRTERGDSAVYLCATQAGVNTEAFFGQGTRLTVV.

The chain is built from TRBV12-3 or TRBV12-4 and TRBJ2-3; no clear D. Trimming stripped 6 bases from V and 5 bases from J, with 9 bases between. There are 12 residues in the CDR3. For the CDR3, the DNA is TGTGCCAGCAGACGACTGGAAGATACGCAGTATTTT. It is translated as CASRRLEDTQYF.

This clone was counted a single time. The chain has TRBV2 and TRBJ2-7, with TRBD2 matching 9 bases. Per germline, CDR1 SNHLY and CDR2 FYNNEI. The CDR3 loop spans 13 amino acids. V was pared by 7 bases and J by 7 bases, with 8 bases of the junction left unmatched. The chain's CDR3 is CASTGGRGGEQYF. The CDR3 nucleotides are TGTGCCAGCACCGGCGGGAGGGGAGGAGAGCAGTACTTC.

The rearrangement uses TRBV5-1 and TRBJ1-5; D ambiguous. V shed 4 bases and J shed 4 bases, with 15 bases lying between them. The V gene's germline CDR1 is SGHRS and CDR2 YFSETQ. This CDR3 comprises 15 residues. CDR3 sequence reads: CASSPAGEGNQPQHF. In DNA form, the CDR3 reads TGCGCCAGCAGCCCAGCTGGAGAGGGAAATCAGCCCCAGCATTTT.

The rearrangement joins TRBV2 to TRBJ1-5; the D is unclear. The CDR3 spans 13 residues. CDR1 is SNHLY, CDR2 FYNNEI, per germline. V lost 7 bases and J lost 7, with 14 bases in between. CDR3 loop: CASTHLEEQPQHF. In DNA form, the CDR3 reads TGTGCCAGCACCCACCTGGAGGAGCAGCCCCAGCATTTT.

The chain joins TRBV5-5 to TRBJ1-2, with D maybe TRBD1 (6 bases). Germline-derived CDR1 and CDR2 are SGHKS and YYEKEE (reference sequence). V lost 4 bases and J lost 4, with 17 bases in between. The CDR3 covers 15 residues. The DNA of the CDR3 is TGTGCCAGCAGCCACTCACAGGGTACATTCTATGGCTACACCTTC. This gives the protein CASSHSQGTFYGYTF.

The rearrangement uses TRBV7-9 and TRBJ1-2; 11 bases are a match to TRBD1. This CDR3 is 15 amino acids long. CDR1 and CDR2 from the germline V gene are SEHNR and FQNEAQ (reference sequence). The J segment lost 3 bases and the V segment lost 4 bases, leaving 4 bases of the junction unmatched. CDR3 region: CASSSRDRGDYGYTF. Written as DNA, the CDR3 is TGTGCCAGCAGCTCCCGGGACAGGGGGGACTATGGCTACACCTTC.

V gene TRBV10-1 combines with J gene TRBJ2-3; 7 bases fit TRBD1. CDR3 length: 14 amino acids. CDR1 and CDR2 from the germline V gene are WNHNN and SYGVQD (reference sequence). Trimming took 6 bases from V and 6 from J; bases not matched to a gene: 9. DNA of the CDR3: TGCGCCAGCAGCCGCAGACAGGGTTGGGATACGCAGTATTTT. This codes for CASSRRQGWDTQYF.

The chain employs TRBV28 and TRBJ1-5; no firm D call. V was pared by 2 bases and J by 6 bases, with 11 bases between. Germline V gene sequence: CDR1 MDHEN, CDR2 SYDVKM. The CDR3 has 14 amino acids. The DNA for the CDR3 is TGTGCCAGCAGTTTAGGGCTTATCGGTCAGCCCCAGCATTTT. Protein: CASSLGLIGQPQHF.

This chain links TRBV27 with TRBJ2-5, with 8 bases that match TRBD1. Trimming removed 1 base from V and 6 bases from J; junction bases left unmatched: 7. This CDR3 spans 15 amino acids. Looked up from germline, CDR1 is MNHEY and CDR2 is SMNVEV (reference sequence). The CDR3 loop is CASSLYGQGQKTQYF. CDR3 nucleotide sequence: TGTGCCAGCAGTTTATACGGACAGGGTCAAAAGACCCAGTACTTC.

The V call is TRBV28, the J call TRBJ1-1; 7 nucleotides match TRBD1. The CDR3 has 14 residues. Trimming removed 5 bases from V and 0 bases from J; junction bases left unmatched: 3. Germline lookup yields CDR1 MDHEN and CDR2 SYDVKM. CDR3 loop: CASSTGQLNTEAFF. Here the CDR3 DNA reads TGTGCCAGCAGTACGGGACAGCTGAACACTGAAGCTTTCTTT. The full variable domain, completed using reference TRBV28 and TRBJ1-1, is DVKVTQSSRYLVKRTGEKVFLECVQDMDHENMFWYRQDPGLGLRLIYFSYDVKMKEKGDIPEGYSVSREKKERFSLILESASTNQTSMYLCASSTGQLNTEAFFGQGTRLTVV.

The CDR3 nucleotides read TGTGCCAGCAGCCAACGAACGGGGGGGCGGTCGCATTACGAGCAGTACTTC. Amino acids: CASSQRTGGRSHYEQYF. The chain links TRBV11-2 to TRBJ2-7, with 8 nucleotides matching TRBD2. The CDR3 loop spans 17 amino acids. Unmatched junction bases numbered 16, after V lost 5 bases and J lost 4 bases. Germline V gene sequence: CDR1 SGHAT, CDR2 FQNNGV.

The chain carries TRBV29-1 and TRBJ2-1, with a tentative D call TRBD2 (6 bases). Germline loops: CDR1 SQVTM, CDR2 ANQGSEA. V was clipped by 7 bases and J by 2 bases, with 12 bases between them. The CDR3 covers 13 residues. The CDR3 region is CSGRDSTYNEQFF. The CDR3 DNA reads TGCAGCGGCCGGGACTCTACCTACAATGAGCAGTTCTTC.

The chain couples TRBV7-2 to TRBJ2-7; TRBD1 aligns across 7 bases. The junction had 6 bases not matched to a gene; V was cut back by 4 bases and J by 3 bases. The germline CDR1 and CDR2 sequences are SGHTA and FQGNSA. This CDR3 has 14 residues. The CDR3 sequence is CASSSGTVDYEQYF. The CDR3 region has the DNA TGTGCCAGCAGCTCCGGGACAGTAGACTACGAGCAGTACTTC.

This chain links TRBV3-1 (or the pseudogene TRBV3-2) with TRBJ2-2; the D is unclear. Trimming removed 8 bases at V and 4 bases at J, with 8 bases between. This CDR3 has 12 amino acids. CDR1 is LGHDT and CDR2 is YNNKEL in the germline V gene (reference sequence). The CDR3 spells CASSFSTGELFF. The CDR3 DNA reads as TGTGCCAGCTCCTTCAGCACCGGGGAGCTGTTTTTT.

The chain joins TRBV27 to TRBJ1-2, with D perhaps TRBD1 (6 bases). The CDR3 sequence is 13 residues long. V dropped 6 bases and J dropped 4 bases, with 12 bases sitting between them. Germline lookup yields CDR1 MNHEY and CDR2 SMNVEV (reference sequence). This chain's CDR3 is CASRGEGVYGYTF. The CDR3 coding sequence is TGTGCCAGCAGAGGTGAGGGGGTCTATGGCTACACCTTC.

This rearrangement joins TRBV30 to TRBJ2-3; D possibly corresponds to TRBD2 (6 bases). Trimming cost V 3 bases and J 0 bases, with 19 bases left between them. This CDR3 is 17 amino acids long. Per germline, CDR1 GTSNPN and CDR2 SVGIG (reference sequence). The CDR3 reads CAWSAGLTGFSTDTQYF. CDR3 nucleotides: TGTGCCTGGAGCGCGGGACTGACGGGGTTCAGCACAGATACGCAGTATTTT.

The V gene is TRBV5-6, the J gene TRBJ2-7; weak D call: TRBD1 (5 bases). Deletions cut 0 bases from V and 3 bases from J, with 7 bases between. CDR3 length: 13 amino acids. Germline lookup yields CDR1 SGHDT and CDR2 YYEEEE. This CDR3 is CASSLGQLYEQYF. For the CDR3, the DNA is TGTGCCAGCAGCTTGGGACAGCTCTACGAGCAGTACTTC.

The CDR3 spells CASSSSLGTAGGYTF. The CDR3 nucleotides are TGTGCCAGCAGTTCATCTTTAGGGACAGCAGGTGGCTACACCTTC. The gene calls are TRBV6-5 and TRBJ1-2; 7 bases are shared with TRBD1. The CDR3 has 15 residues. Germline lookup yields CDR1 MNHEY and CDR2 SVGAGI. The V and J ends lost 4 bases and 7 bases, in that order; junction bases with no gene match: 12.

The V and J genes are TRBV7-7 and TRBJ2-1, with D possibly matching TRBD2 (6 bases). Trimming cost V 5 bases and J 0 bases, with 11 bases left between them. Per the germline V gene, CDR1 is SSHAT and CDR2 is FNYEAQ (reference sequence). The CDR3 length is 15 residues. The CDR3 here is CASSRLGGSYNEQFF. Written as DNA, the CDR3 is TGTGCCAGCAGCCGACTGGGGGGCTCCTACAATGAGCAGTTCTTC.

The chain recombines TRBV9 with TRBJ1-1; D is unclear. The CDR3 length is 14 residues. Trimming removed 6 bases at V and 1 base at J, with 13 bases between. The germline gives CDR1 SGDLS, CDR2 YYNGEE. The CDR3 loop is CASTRVIANTEAFF. The CDR3 DNA is TGTGCCAGCACCCGGGTCATCGCGAACACTGAAGCTTTCTTT.

This clone was counted only a few times. The V and J genes are TRBV7-2 and TRBJ2-1, with 8 nucleotides matching TRBD2. Germline V gene sequence: CDR1 SGHTA, CDR2 FQGNSA. The CDR3 is 14 amino acids. With V trimmed by 5 bases and J by 7 bases, 7 bases remained unmatched. The CDR3 sequence is CASSPRGRSNEQFF. The CDR3 bases are TGTGCCAGCAGCCCTCGCGGGAGGAGTAATGAGCAGTTCTTC.